Below, 20 T cell receptor beta chains from the same sample are listed, as sequenced in a study of control samples from healthy donors and cancer patients (dated by TCRdb to about 2020). The protocol used for the library was the immunoSEQ multiplex PCR assay. TCRdb re-hosts the immuneACCESS table, in-frame sequences only. Its copies lack some clones; in the studies checked, an unresolved V gene accounts for under half of them, and the cause for the rest is not known. The sample profile shows about 75,000 clones; approximately 84% of them were found once. Jointly, the top ten make up around 15% of the sample. The sample consisted of blood. The source is a man in his fifties or sixties in good health.

The CDR3 nucleotides are TGTGCCAGCAGCCAAGTCCGGAGGGCAGCCAAAAACATTCAGTACTTC. This gives the protein CASSQVRRAAKNIQYF. This chain connects TRBV4-2 to TRBJ2-4, with a weak D call TRBD2 (6 bases). Germline V gene data show CDR1 as LGHNA and CDR2 as YNFKEQ. V lost 1 base, J lost 0 bases, and 10 bases lay in between. The CDR3 spans 16 residues.

Only one count was recorded for this clone. This chain uses TRBV7-9 with TRBJ2-3; D call uncertain. CDR3 length: 17 residues. V lost 5 bases to trimming and J lost 0 bases, with 18 bases between them. The germline gives CDR1 SEHNR, CDR2 FQNEAQ (reference sequence). The CDR3 bases are TGTGCCAGCAGCCCCCTCCTCGGTCGCGCTAGCACAGATACGCAGTATTTT. Amino acids: CASSPLLGRASTDTQYF.

The table lists this clone with a few counts. The chain employs TRBV15 and TRBJ1-4; D possibly corresponds to TRBD1 (5 bases). V shed 0 bases and J shed 3 bases, with 17 bases lying between them. This CDR3 is built from 18 residues. Looked up from germline, CDR1 is LNHNV and CDR2 is YYDKDF (reference sequence). Here the CDR3 reads CATSRDKGRALANEKLFF. DNA of the CDR3: TGTGCCACCAGCAGAGATAAGGGGAGGGCGCTAGCTAATGAAAAACTGTTTTTT.

This clone was seen once. Here the CDR3 reads CASSLRLAGEQNEQFF. The CDR3, as DNA: TGTGCCAGCAGCTTAAGACTAGCGGGAGAACAGAATGAGCAGTTCTTC. The chain combines TRBV7-7 with TRBJ2-1, with 12 nucleotides matching TRBD2. Trimming removed 2 bases from V and 7 bases from J; junction bases left unmatched: 6. Per germline, CDR1 SSHAT and CDR2 FNYEAQ (reference sequence). The CDR3 runs 16 residues. Supplemented by reference TRBV7-7 and TRBJ2-1, the full variable domain reads GAGVSQSPRYKVTKRGQDVTLRCDPISSHATLYWYQQALGQGPEFLTYFNYEAQPDKSGLPSDRFSAERPEGSISTLTIQRTEQRDSAMYRCASSLRLAGEQNEQFFGPGTRLTVL.

The chain couples TRBV5-1 to TRBJ1-3, with TRBD1 as a possible D gene (5 bases). The CDR3 spans 15 residues. Per the germline V gene, CDR1 is SGHRS and CDR2 is YFSETQ. Trimming left V 0 bases short and J 1 base short, with 8 bases between. Here the CDR3 reads CASSLAGGSGNTIYF. The CDR3 bases are TGCGCCAGCAGCTTGGCCGGGGGATCTGGAAACACCATATATTTT.

The rearrangement links TRBV19 to TRBJ2-2; D remains unclear. Germline lookup yields CDR1 LNHDA and CDR2 SQIVND (reference sequence). The CDR3 runs 14 residues. V lost 0 bases and J lost 6, with 8 bases in between. The CDR3 coding sequence is TGTGCCAGTAGTATAGATCTTGTGCCCGGGGAGCTGTTTTTT. Its protein is CASSIDLVPGELFF.

This chain connects TRBV18 to TRBJ1-1; possibly TRBD1 for D (5 bases). This CDR3 has 14 amino acids. V dropped 8 bases and J dropped 1 base, with 14 bases sitting between them. Per the germline V gene, CDR1 is KGHSH and CDR2 is LQKENI. CDR3 sequence (DNA): TGTGCCAGCCTTTCGCAGGGCCCGAACACTGAAGCTTTCTTT. Translating it yields CASLSQGPNTEAFF.

The gene calls are TRBV18 and TRBJ1-3; the D is unclear. The germline V gene encodes CDR1 KGHSH and CDR2 LQKENI. With 2 bases removed from V and 2 bases from J, the gap between germline ends came to 22 bases. The CDR3 contains 19 residues. The CDR3 DNA reads TGTGCCAGCTCACCAATGACTCTTCGAAGTCGGAACGCTGGAAACACCATATATTTT. Its translation: CASSPMTLRSRNAGNTIYF.

The chain recombines TRBV4-3 with TRBJ2-7; 10 bases line up with TRBD1. The germline V gene encodes CDR1 LGHNA and CDR2 YSLEER. Trimming cost V 1 base and J 2 bases; bases outside gene matches: 5. The CDR3 runs 16 residues. The CDR3 DNA reads as TGCGCCAGCAGCCAAGCCAGCGGGACAGGGGCCTACGAGCAGTACTTC. This codes for CASSQASGTGAYEQYF.

This clone came up once. V and J are TRBV27 and TRBJ2-1; TRBD2 aligns across 9 bases. CDR3 size: 17 residues. The germline gives CDR1 MNHEY, CDR2 SMNVEV (reference sequence). Trimming removed 6 bases from V and 6 bases from J; junction bases left unmatched: 15. Written as DNA, the CDR3 is TGTGCCAGCAGCGGGGGAGAGGTCGGGACTAGCCGCAATGAGCAGTTCTTC. It specifies CASSGGEVGTSRNEQFF.

The rearrangement links TRBV7-2 to TRBJ2-3, with D maybe TRBD1 (5 bases). The CDR3 covers 14 residues. Trimming left V 4 bases short and J 4 bases short, with 12 bases between. Germline V gene lookup returns CDR1 SGHTA and CDR2 FQGNSA. The CDR3 sequence is CASSSGLRPDTQYF. For the CDR3, the DNA is TGTGCCAGCAGCTCAGGGTTAAGGCCAGATACGCAGTATTTT.

The V and J genes are TRBV19 and TRBJ2-2, with a tentative D call TRBD1 (5 bases). V was shortened by 5 bases and J by 7 bases, with 11 bases between the two germline ends. This CDR3 comprises 13 residues. Germline CDR1 LNHDA, CDR2 SQIVND (reference sequence). Written as DNA, the CDR3 is TGTGCCAGTAGTCTCCAGGGTGGCGGGGAGCTGTTTTTT. It yields the protein CASSLQGGGELFF.

Worth noting for this clone: Additional DNA sequences in this sample encode the identical CDR3. The chain couples TRBV7-2 to TRBJ1-2; D is unclear. Germline lookup yields CDR1 SGHTA and CDR2 FQGNSA. Trimming left V 5 bases short and J 2 bases short, with 9 bases between. The CDR3 runs to 13 residues. The CDR3 here is CASSPSTNYGYTF. CDR3 DNA: TGTGCCAGCAGCCCTTCAACGAACTATGGCTACACCTTC.

This sequence joins TRBV27 and TRBJ2-6; 7 bases are shared with TRBD1. Germline V gene data show CDR1 as MNHEY and CDR2 as SMNVEV (reference sequence). The CDR3 covers 19 residues. Germline trimming cut 6 bases from V and 2 bases from J; bases unmatched to any gene: 16. CDR3 coding DNA: TGTGCCAGCAGGAAAGGACCGGGACAGCAAATCCCTGGGGCCAACGTCCTGACTTTC. Translating gives CASRKGPGQQIPGANVLTF.

The V and J genes are TRBV3-1 (or the pseudogene TRBV3-2) and TRBJ1-2; D uncertain. Germline V CDR1 and CDR2: LGHDT, YNNKEL (reference sequence). Trimming shortened V by 3 bases and J by 5 bases, and 19 bases separated the two germline ends. The CDR3 length is 16 residues. In nucleotides, the CDR3 is TGTGCCAGCAGCCAGTCAAATACAGAGGCCGCTTATGGCTACACCTTC. Translation gives CASSQSNTEAAYGYTF.

This chain joins TRBV7-9 and TRBJ2-3; D not resolved. V lost 0 bases and J lost 5, with 6 bases in between. CDR1 is SEHNR and CDR2 is FQNEAQ in the germline V gene (reference sequence). CDR3 size: 13 residues. Here the CDR3 DNA reads TGTGCCAGCAGCTTAGCAGGTGAAGATACGCAGTATTTT. Translating gives CASSLAGEDTQYF.

J is TRBJ2-5 and V is TRBV27; D is possibly TRBD2 (6 bases). V was shortened by 5 bases and J by 4 bases, with 20 bases between the two germline ends. Per the germline V gene, CDR1 is MNHEY and CDR2 is SMNVEV (reference sequence). The CDR3 sequence is 16 residues long. The CDR3 DNA follows: TGTGCCAGCAGTCCGGACTATTTCGGCATGCCAGAGACCCAGTACTTC. Residues: CASSPDYFGMPETQYF.

V gene TRBV5-5 combines with J gene TRBJ2-1; 7 bases align to TRBD2. The CDR3 is 16 amino acids. Germline assignment: CDR1 SGHKS and CDR2 YYEKEE (reference sequence). V was pared by 4 bases and J by 5 bases, with 12 bases of the junction left unmatched. The CDR3 DNA sequence: TGTGCCAGCAGCCCCCTCGGCGGGAGAGCCCACAATGAGCAGTTCTTC. This codes for CASSPLGGRAHNEQFF.

This chain joins TRBV4-2 and TRBJ2-2, with 13 bases lining up with TRBD2. This CDR3 is built from 17 residues. J was trimmed by 10 bases and V by 0 bases; bases with no gene match: 8. Germline CDR1 is LGHNA and CDR2 is YNFKEQ. The DNA of the CDR3 is TGTGCCAGCAGCCAAGAGGGACTAGCGGGAACACTACCGGAGCTGTTTTTT. Its translation: CASSQEGLAGTLPELFF.

The rearrangement links TRBV30 to TRBJ2-1; tentatively, D is TRBD2 (5 bases). The CDR3 has 15 amino acids. Trimming took 4 bases from V and 7 from J, leaving 20 bases between them. Looked up from germline, CDR1 is GTSNPN and CDR2 is SVGIG (reference sequence). The CDR3 DNA sequence: TGTGCCTGGATCCGCCCCGGATCTCGGGATAATGAGCAGTTCTTC. Residues: CAWIRPGSRDNEQFF. The complete variable domain, with remaining parts taken from reference TRBV30 and TRBJ2-1, reads SQTIHQWPATLVQPVGSPLSLECTVEGTSNPNLYWYRQAAGRGLQLLFYSVGIGQISSEVPQNLSASRPQDRQFILSSKKLLLSDSGFYLCAWIRPGSRDNEQFFGPGTRLTVL.